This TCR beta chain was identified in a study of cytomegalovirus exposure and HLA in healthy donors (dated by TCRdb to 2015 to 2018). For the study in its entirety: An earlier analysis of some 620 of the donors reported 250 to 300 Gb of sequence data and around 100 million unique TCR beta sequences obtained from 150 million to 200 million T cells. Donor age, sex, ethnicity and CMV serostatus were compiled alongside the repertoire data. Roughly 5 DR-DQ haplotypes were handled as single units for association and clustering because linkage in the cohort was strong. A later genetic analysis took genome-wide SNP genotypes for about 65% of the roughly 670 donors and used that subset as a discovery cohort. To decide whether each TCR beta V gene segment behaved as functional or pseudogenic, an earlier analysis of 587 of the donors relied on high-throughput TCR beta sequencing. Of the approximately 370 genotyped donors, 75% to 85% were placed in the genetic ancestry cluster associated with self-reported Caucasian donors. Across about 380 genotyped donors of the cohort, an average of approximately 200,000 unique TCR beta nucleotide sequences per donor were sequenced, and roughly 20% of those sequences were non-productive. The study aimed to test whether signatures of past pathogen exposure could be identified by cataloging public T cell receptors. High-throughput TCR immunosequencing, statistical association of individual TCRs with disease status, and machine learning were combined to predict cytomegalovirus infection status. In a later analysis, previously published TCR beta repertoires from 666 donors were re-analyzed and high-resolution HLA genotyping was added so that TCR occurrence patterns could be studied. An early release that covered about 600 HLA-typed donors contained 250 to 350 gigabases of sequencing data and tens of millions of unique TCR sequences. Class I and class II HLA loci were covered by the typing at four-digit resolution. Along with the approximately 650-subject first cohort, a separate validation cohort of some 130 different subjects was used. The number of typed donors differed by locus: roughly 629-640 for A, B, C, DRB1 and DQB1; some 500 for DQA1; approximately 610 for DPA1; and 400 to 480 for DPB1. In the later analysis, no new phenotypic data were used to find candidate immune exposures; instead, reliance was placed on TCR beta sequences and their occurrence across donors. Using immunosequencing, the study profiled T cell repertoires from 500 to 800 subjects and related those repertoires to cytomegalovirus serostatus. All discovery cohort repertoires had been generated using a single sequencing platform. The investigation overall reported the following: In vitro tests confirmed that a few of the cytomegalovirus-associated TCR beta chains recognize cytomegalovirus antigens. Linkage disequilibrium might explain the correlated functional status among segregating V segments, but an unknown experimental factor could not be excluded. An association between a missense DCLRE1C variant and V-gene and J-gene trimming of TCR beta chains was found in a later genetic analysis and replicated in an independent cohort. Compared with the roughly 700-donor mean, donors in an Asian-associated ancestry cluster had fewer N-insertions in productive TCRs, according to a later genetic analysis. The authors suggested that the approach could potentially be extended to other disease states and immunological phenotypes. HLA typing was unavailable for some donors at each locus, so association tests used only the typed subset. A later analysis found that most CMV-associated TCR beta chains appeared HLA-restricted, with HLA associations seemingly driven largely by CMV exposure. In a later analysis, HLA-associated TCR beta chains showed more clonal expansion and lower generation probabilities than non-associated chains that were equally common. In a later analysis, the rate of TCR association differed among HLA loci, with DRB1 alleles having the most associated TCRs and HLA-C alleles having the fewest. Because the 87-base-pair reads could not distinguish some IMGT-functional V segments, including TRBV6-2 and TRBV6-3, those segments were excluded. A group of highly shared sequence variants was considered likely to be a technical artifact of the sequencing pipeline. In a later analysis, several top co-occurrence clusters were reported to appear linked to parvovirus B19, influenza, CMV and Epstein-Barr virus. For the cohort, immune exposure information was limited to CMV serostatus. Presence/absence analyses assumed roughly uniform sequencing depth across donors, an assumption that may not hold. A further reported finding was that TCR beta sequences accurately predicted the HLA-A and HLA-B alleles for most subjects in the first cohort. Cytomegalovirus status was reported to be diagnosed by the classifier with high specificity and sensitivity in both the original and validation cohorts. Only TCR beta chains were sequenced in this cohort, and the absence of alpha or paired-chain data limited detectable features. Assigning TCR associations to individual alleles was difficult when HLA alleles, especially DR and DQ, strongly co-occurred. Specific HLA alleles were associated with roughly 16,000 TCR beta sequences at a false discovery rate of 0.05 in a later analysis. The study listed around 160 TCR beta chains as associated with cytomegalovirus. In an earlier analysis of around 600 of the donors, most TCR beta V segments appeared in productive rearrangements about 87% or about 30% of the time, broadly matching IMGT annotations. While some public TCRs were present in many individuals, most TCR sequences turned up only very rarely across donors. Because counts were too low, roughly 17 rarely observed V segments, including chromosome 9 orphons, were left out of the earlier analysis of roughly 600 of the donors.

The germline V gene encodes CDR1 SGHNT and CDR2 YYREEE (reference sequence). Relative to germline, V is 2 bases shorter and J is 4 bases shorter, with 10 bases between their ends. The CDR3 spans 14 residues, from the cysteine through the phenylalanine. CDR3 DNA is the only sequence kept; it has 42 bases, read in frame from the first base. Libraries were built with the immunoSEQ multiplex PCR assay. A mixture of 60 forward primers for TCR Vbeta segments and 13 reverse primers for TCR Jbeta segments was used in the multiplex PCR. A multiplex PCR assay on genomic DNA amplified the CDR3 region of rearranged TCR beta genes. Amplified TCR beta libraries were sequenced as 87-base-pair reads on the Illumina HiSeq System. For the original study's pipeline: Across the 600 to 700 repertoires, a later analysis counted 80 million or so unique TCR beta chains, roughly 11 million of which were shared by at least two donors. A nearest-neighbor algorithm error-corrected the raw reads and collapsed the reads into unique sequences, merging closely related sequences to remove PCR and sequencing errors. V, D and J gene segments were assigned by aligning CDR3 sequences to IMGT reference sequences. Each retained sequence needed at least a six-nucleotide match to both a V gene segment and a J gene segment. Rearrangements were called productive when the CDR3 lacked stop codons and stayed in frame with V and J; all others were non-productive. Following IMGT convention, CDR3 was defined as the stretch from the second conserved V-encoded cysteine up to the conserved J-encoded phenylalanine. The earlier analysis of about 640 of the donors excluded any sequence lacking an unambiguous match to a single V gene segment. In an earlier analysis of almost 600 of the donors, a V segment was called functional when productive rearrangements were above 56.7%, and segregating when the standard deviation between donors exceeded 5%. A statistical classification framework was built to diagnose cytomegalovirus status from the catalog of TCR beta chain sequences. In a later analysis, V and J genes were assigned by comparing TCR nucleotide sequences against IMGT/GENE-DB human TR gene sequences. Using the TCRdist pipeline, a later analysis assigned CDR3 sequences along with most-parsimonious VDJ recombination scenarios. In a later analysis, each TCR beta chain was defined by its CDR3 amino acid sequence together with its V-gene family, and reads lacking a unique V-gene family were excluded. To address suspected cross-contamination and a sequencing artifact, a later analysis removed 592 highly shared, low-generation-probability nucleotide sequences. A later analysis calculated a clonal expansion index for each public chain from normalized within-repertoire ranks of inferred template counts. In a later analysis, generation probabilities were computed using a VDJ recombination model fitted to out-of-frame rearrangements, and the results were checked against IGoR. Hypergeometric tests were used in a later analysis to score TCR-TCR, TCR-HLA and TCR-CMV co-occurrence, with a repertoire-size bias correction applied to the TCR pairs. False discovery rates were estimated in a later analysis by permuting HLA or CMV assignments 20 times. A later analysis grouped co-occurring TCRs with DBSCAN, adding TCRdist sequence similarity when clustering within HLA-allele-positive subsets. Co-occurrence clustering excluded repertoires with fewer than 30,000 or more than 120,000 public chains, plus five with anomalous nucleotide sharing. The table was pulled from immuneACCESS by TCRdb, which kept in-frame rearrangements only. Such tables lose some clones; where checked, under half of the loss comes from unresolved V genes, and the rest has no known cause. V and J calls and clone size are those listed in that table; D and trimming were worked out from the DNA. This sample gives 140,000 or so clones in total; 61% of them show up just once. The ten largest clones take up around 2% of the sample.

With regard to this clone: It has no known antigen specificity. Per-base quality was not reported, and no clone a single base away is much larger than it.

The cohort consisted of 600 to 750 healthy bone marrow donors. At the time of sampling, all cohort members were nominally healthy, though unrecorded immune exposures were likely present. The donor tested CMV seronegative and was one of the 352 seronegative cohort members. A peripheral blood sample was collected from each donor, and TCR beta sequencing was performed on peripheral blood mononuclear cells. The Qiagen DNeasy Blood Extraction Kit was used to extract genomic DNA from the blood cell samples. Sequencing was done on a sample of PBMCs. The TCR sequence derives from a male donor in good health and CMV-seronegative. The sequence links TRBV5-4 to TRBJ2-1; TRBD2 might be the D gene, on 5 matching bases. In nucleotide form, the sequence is TGTGCCAGCAGCTTACTAGTGCCTTACAATGAGCAGTTCTTC. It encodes CASSLLVPYNEQFF.